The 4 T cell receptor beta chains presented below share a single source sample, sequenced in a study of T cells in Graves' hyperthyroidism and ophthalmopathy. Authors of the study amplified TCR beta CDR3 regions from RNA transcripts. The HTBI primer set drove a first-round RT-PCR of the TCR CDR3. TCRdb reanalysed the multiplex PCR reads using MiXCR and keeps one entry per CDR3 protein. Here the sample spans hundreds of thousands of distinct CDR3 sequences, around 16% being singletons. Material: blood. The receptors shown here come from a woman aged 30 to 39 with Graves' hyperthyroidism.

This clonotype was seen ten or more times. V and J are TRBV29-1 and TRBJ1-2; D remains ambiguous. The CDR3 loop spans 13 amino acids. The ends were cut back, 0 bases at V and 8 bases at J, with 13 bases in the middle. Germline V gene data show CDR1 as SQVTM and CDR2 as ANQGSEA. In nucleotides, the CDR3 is TGCAGCGTTGAAGATCGGGGATTTGACGGCTACACCTTC. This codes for CSVEDRGFDGYTF.

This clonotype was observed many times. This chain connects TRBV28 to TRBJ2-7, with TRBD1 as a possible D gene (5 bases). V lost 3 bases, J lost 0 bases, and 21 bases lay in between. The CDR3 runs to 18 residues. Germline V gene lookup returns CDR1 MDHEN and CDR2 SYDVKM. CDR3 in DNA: TGTGCCAGCAGTTTTACCATCGAACAGGACGGTAGCTCCTACGAGCAGTACTTC. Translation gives CASSFTIEQDGSSYEQYF.

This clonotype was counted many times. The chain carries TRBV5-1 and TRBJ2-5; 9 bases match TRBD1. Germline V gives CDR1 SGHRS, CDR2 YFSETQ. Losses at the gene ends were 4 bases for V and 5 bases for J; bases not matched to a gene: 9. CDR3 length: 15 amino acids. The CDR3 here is CASSRGQGSRETQYF. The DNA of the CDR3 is TGCGCCAGCAGCCGGGGACAGGGATCGCGGGAGACCCAGTACTTC.

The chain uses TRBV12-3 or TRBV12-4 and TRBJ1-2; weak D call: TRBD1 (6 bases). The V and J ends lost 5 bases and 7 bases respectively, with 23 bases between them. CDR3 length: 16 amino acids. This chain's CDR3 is CASSRRGLNRVGGYTF. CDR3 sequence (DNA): TGTGCCAGCAGTCGTAGGGGTCTGAACAGGGTCGGTGGCTACACCTTC.